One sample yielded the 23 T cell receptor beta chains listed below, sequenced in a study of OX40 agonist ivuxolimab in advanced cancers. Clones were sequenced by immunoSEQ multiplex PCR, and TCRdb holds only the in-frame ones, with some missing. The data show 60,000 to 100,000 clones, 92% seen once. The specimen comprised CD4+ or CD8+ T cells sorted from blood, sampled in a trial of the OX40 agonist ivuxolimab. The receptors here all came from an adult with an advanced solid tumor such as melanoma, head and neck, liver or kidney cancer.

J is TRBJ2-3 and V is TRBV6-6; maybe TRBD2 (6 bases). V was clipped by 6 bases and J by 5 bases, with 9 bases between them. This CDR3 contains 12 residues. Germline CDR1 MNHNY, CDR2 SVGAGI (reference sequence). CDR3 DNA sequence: TGTGCCAGCAGCCTGACTAGAGATACGCAGTATTTT. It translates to CASSLTRDTQYF.

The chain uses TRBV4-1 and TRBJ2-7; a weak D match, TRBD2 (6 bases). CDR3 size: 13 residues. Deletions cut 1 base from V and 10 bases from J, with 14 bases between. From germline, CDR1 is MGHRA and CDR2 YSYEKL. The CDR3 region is CASSQVAGGPQYF. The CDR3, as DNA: TGCGCCAGCAGCCAAGTAGCCGGGGGACCCCAGTACTTC.

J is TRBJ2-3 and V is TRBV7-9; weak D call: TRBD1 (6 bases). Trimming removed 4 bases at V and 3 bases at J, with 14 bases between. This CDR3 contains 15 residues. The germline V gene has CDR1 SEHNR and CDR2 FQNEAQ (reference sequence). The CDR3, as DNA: TGTGCCAGCAGCTCCGTCAGGGGCGGGACAGATACGCAGTATTTT. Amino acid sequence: CASSSVRGGTDTQYF.

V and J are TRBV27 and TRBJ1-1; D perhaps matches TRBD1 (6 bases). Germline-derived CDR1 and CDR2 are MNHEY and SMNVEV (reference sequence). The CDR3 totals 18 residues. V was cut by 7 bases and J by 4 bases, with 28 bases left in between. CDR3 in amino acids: CASKNLQGPRRGSTEAFF. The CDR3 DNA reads TGTGCCAGCAAGAACCTACAGGGACCGCGGCGGGGGAGCACTGAAGCTTTCTTT.

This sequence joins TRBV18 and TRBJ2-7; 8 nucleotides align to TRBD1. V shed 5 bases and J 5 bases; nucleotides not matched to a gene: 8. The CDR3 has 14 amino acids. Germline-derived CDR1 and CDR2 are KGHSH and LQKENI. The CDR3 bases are TGTGCCAGCTCAAGCCCGGGACAGGTCCACGAGCAGTACTTC. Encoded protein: CASSSPGQVHEQYF.

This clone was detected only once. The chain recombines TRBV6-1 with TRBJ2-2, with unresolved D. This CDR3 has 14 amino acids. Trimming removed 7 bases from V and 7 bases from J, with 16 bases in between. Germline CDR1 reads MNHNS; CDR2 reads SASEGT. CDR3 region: CASIRVSGGGELFF. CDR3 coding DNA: TGTGCCAGCATCCGCGTGAGTGGTGGCGGGGAGCTGTTTTTT.

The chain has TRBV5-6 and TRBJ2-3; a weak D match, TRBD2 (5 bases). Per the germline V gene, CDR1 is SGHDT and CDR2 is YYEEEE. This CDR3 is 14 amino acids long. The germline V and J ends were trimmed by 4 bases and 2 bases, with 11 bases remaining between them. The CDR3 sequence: CASSAGLNTDTQYF. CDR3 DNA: TGTGCCAGCAGCGCTGGACTTAACACAGATACGCAGTATTTT. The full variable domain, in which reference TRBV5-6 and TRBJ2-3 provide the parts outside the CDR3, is DAGVTQSPTHLIKTRGQQVTLRCSPKSGHDTVSWYQQALGQGPQFIFQYYEEEERQRGNFPDRFSGHQFPNYSSELNVNALLLGDSALYLCASSAGLNTDTQYFGPGTRLTVL.

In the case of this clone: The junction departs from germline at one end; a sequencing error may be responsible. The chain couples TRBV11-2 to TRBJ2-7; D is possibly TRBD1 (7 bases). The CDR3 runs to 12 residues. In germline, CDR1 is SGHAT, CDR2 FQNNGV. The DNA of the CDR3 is TGTGCCAGCAGCCAACCCTCCAGGGGGGTTGGGTTC. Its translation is CASSQPSRGVGF.

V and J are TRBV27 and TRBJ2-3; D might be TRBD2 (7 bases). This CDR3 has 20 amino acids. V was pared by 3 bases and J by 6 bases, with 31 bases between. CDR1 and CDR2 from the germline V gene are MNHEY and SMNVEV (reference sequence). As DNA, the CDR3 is TGTGCCAGCAGTTTTCGGGGGGTGGCACTAGAGACAGGACGCTTGGATACGCAGTATTTT. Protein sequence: CASSFRGVALETGRLDTQYF.

This CDR3 is CASSSEGGLRNEQYF. The CDR3 bases are TGCGCCAGCAGCTCCGAGGGGGGGTTGCGAAACGAGCAGTACTTC. V usage is TRBV5-1 and J usage is TRBJ2-7, with D possibly matching TRBD2 (7 bases). The V and J ends lost 3 bases and 5 bases respectively, with 18 bases between them. Germline loops: CDR1 SGHRS, CDR2 YFSETQ. The CDR3 extends over 15 amino acids.

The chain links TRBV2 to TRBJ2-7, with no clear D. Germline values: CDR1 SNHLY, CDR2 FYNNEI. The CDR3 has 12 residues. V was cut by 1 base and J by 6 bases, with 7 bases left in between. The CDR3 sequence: CASSEVVGEQYF. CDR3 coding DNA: TGTGCCAGCAGTGAAGTGGTAGGCGAGCAGTACTTC.

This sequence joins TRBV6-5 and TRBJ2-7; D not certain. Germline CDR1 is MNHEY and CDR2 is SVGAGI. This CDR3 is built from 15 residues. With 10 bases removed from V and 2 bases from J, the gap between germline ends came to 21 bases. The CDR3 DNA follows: TGTGCCATCACCGACAAACTACCTGGGACCTACGAGCAGTACTTC. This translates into CAITDKLPGTYEQYF.

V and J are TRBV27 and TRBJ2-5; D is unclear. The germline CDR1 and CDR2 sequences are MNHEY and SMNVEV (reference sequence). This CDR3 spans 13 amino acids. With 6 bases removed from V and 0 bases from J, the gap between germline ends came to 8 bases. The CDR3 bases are TGTGCCAGCAGACAGACGTACCAAGAGACCCAGTACTTC. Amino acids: CASRQTYQETQYF.

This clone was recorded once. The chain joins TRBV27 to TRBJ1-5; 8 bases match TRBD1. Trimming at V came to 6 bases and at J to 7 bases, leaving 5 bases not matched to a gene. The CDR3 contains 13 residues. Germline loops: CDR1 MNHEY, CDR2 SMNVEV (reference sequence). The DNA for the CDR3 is TGTGCCAGCAGGCCGACAGGGGCCCAGCCCCAGCATTTT. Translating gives CASRPTGAQPQHF.

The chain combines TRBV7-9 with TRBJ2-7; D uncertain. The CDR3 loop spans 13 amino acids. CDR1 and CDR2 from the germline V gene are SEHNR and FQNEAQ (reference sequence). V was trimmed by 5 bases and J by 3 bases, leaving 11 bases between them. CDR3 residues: CASSPSGYYEQYF. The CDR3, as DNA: TGTGCCAGCAGCCCCTCGGGTTACTACGAGCAGTACTTC.

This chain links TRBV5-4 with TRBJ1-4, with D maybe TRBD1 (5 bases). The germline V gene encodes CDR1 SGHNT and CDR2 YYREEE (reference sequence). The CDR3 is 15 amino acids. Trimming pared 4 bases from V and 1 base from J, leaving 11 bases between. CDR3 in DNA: TGTGCCAGCAGCCCCCGCGGGGGAACTAATGAAAAACTGTTTTTT. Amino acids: CASSPRGGTNEKLFF.

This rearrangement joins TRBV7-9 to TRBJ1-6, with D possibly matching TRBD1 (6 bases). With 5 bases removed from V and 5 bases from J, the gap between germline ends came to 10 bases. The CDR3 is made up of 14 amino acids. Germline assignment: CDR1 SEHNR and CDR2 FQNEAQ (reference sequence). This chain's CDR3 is CASSPGQHNSPLHF. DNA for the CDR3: TGTGCCAGCAGCCCAGGACAGCATAATTCACCCCTCCACTTT.

As DNA, the CDR3 is TGCGCCAGCAGCAATACGGGATATGTAGAGACCCAGTACTTC. Translating gives CASSNTGYVETQYF. This rearrangement joins TRBV5-1 to TRBJ2-5, with D tentatively TRBD2 (5 bases). The CDR3 loop spans 14 amino acids. Germline V gene sequence: CDR1 SGHRS, CDR2 YFSETQ. The V end was cut by 4 bases, the J end by 4 bases, with 14 bases between.

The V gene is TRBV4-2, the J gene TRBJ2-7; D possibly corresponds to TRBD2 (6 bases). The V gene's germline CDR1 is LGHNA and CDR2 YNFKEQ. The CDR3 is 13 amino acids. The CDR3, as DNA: TGTGCGGGACTGGCCGAGAGCTCCTACGAGCAGTACTTC. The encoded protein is CAGLAESSYEQYF.

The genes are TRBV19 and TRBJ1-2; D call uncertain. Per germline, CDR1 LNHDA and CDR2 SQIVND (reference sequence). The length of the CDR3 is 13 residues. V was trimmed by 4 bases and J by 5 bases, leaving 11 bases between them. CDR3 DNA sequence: TGTGCCAGTAGTACAGGTGGAAGGTATGGCTACACCTTC. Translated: CASSTGGRYGYTF. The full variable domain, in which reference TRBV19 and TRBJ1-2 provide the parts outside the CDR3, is DGGITQSPKYLFRKEGQNVTLSCEQNLNHDAMYWYRQDPGQGLRLIYYSQIVNDFQKGDIAEGYSVSREKKESFPLTVTSAQKNPTAFYLCASSTGGRYGYTFGSGTRLTVV.

The CDR3 protein is CASSSSGGTDTQYF. Here the CDR3 DNA reads TGTGCCAGCAGTTCTAGCGGTGGCACAGATACGCAGTATTTT. The V and J genes are TRBV6-5 and TRBJ2-3; 7 bases fit TRBD2. V gave up 4 bases and J gave up 1 base; unmatched junction bases: 2. This CDR3 comprises 14 residues. Per germline, CDR1 MNHEY and CDR2 SVGAGI.

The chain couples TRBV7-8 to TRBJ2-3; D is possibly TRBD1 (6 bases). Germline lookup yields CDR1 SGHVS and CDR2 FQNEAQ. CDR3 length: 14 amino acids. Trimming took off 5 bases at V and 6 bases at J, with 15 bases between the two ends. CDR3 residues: CASSLGHRLDTQYF. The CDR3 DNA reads TGTGCCAGCAGCCTGGGACATCGTTTGGATACGCAGTATTTT.

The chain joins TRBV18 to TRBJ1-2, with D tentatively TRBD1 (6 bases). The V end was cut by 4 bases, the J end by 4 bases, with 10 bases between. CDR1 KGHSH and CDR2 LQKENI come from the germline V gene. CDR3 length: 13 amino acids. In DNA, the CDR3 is TGTGCCAGCTCACTCGGACAGTCCTATGGCTACACCTTC. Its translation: CASSLGQSYGYTF. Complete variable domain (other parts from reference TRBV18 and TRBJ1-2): NAGVMQNPRHLVRRRGQEARLRCSPMKGHSHVYWYRQLPEEGLKFMVYLQKENIIDESGMPKERFSAEFPKEGPSILRIQQVVRGDSAAYFCASSLGQSYGYTFGSGTRLTVV.